The clone carrying this TCR beta chain showed up just a few times. The antigen remains undetermined. This entry comes from a study of early T cells in non-severe SARS-CoV-2 infection. About the study: Sequencing of unsorted whole blood was done on bulk RNA, leaving chains unpaired. Overall study results and limits: Lookups in VDJdb leaned toward anti-spike CD8 responses and missed private and CD4 specificities.

As part of library construction, unique molecular identifiers were attached to individual cDNA molecules. Each CDR3 protein gets one entry after TCRdb re-called the 5' RACE reads with MiXCR. Of roughly 28,000 distinct CDR3 sequences detected, around 5% appear once; the ten largest clones hold approximately 2.4%. This TCR came from an adult who was a healthcare worker with PCR-confirmed SARS-CoV-2 infection or an uninfected control (not recorded which). Specimen: whole blood.

CDR3 protein: CASHALAGRQGSGELFF. CDR3 bases: TGTGCCAGTCACGCCCTAGCGGGAAGGCAGGGGTCCGGGGAGCTGTTTTTT. V is TRBV19 and J is TRBJ2-2; 9 positions match TRBD2. Germline CDR1 and CDR2: LNHDA and SQIVND (reference sequence). The CDR3 extends over 17 amino acids. The J segment lost 6 bases and the V segment lost 8 bases, leaving 16 bases of the junction unmatched.